This paragraph reports one T cell receptor (beta chain). The data stem from a study of blood T cell repertoires in COVID-19. Overall study: Spain, Italy and the United States supplied samples that represented acute and convalescent COVID-19. T cells, B-cell-depleted T cells, or PBMCs provided the cDNA or gDNA that served as material.

Authors' methods: Researchers report that nucleated cell counts were estimated from reference gene primer amplification. Here immunoSEQ multiplex PCR was the method, and the copy in TCRdb shows in-frame clones only, minus some. D and trimming were read from the DNA, whereas the V and J calls and clone size are those reported in that table. The repertoire holds about 120,000 clones, with just under 90% as singletons. The V and J ends lost 4 bases and 4 bases respectively, with 23 bases between them. CDR1 is MNHNS and CDR2 is SASEGT in the germline V gene. This CDR3 region has 18 residues. This chain uses TRBV6-1 with TRBJ2-1; maybe TRBD1 (8 bases). The source is a woman aged 45-59 years with acute or convalescent COVID-19. Sequenced material: peripheral blood. The CDR3 region is CASSGQGASSGSYNEQFF. For the CDR3, the DNA is TGTGCCAGCAGTGGGCAGGGGGCCTCTAGCGGATCGTACAATGAGCAGTTCTTC.